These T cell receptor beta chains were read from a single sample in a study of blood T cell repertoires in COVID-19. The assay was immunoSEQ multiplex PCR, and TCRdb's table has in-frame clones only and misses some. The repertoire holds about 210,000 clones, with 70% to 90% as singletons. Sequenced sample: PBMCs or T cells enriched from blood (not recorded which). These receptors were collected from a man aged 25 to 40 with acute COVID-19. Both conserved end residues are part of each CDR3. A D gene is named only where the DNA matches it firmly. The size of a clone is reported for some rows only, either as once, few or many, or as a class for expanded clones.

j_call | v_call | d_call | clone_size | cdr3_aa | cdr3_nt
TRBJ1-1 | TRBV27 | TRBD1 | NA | CASSLDRATEAFF | TGTGCCAGCAGTTTGGACAGGGCCACTGAAGCTTTCTTT
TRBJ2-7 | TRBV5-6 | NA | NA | CASSFGDYEQYF | TGTGCCAGCAGCTTCGGAGACTACGAGCAGTACTTC
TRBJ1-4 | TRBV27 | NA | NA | CASSEQGEKLFF | TGTGCCAGTTCCGAGCAGGGGGAAAAACTGTTTTTT
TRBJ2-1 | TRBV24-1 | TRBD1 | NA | CATSGGTGPRSYNEQFF | TGTGCCACCAGTGGGGGGACAGGCCCTCGCTCCTACAATGAGCAGTTCTTC
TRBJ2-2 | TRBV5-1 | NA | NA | CASSLVASNTGELFF | TGCGCCAGCAGCTTGGTGGCCTCGAACACCGGGGAGCTGTTTTTT
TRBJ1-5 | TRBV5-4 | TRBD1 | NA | CASSQTGESNQPQHF | TGTGCCAGCAGCCAGACAGGGGAGAGCAATCAGCCCCAGCATTTT
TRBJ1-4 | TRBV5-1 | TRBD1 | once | CASQRQGTNEKLFF | TGCGCCAGCCAAAGACAGGGAACTAATGAAAAACTGTTTTTT
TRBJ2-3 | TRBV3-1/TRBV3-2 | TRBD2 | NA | CASSQGGLASDTQYF | TGTGCCAGCAGCCAAGGGGGACTAGCATCCGATACGCAGTATTTT
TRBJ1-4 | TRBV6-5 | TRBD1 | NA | CAAAGTGGKLFF | TGTGCCGCCGCGGGGACAGGGGGAAAACTGTTTTTT
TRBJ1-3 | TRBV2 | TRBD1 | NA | CASSARQGTGNTIYF | TGTGCCAGCAGTGCGCGACAGGGAACTGGAAACACCATATATTTT
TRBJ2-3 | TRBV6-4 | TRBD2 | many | CASSSGGATDTQYF | TGTGCCAGCAGTAGCGGGGGGGCCACAGATACGCAGTATTTT
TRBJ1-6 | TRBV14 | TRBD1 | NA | CASSQVQGASSPLHF | TGTGCCAGCAGCCAGGTACAGGGGGCGTCTTCACCCCTCCACTTT
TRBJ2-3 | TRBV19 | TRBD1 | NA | CASKDTGGGTDTQYF | TGTGCCAGTAAGGATACAGGGGGCGGCACAGATACGCAGTATTTT
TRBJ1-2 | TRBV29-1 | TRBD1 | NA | CSVEAQGAVYGYTF | TGCAGCGTTGAAGCACAGGGGGCGGTCTATGGCTACACCTTC
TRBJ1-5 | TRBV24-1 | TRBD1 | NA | CATSDLRDRDSNQPQHF | TGTGCCACCAGTGATTTGCGGGACAGAGATAGCAATCAGCCCCAGCATTTT
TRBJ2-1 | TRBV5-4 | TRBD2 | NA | CASRVGGAGWNEQFF | TGTGCCAGCAGGGTCGGGGGGGCCGGGTGGAATGAGCAGTTCTTC
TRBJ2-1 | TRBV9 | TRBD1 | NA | CASSEDRTQGEQFF | TGTGCCAGCAGCGAGGACAGGACCCAGGGAGAGCAGTTCTTC